The 25 T cell receptor beta chains reported below all come from one sample, sequenced in a study of blood T cell repertoires in COVID-19. Here immunoSEQ multiplex PCR was the method, and the copy in TCRdb shows in-frame clones only, minus some. The sample lists approximately 150,000 clones, over 65% occurring once. Sequencing input: peripheral blood. The receptors come from a human donor in a cohort sampled during active COVID-19.

The V and J genes are TRBV19 and TRBJ2-3; D is possibly TRBD2 (6 bases). Trimming took off 4 bases at V and 3 bases at J, with 8 bases between the two ends. The CDR3 is 13 amino acids. Germline loops: CDR1 LNHDA, CDR2 SQIVND (reference sequence). The CDR3 loop is CASSKGTTDTQYF. The CDR3 DNA follows: TGTGCCAGTAGTAAGGGGACTACAGATACGCAGTATTTT.

The chain joins TRBV18 to TRBJ2-2; the match to TRBD2 covers 8 bases. Unmatched junction bases numbered 13, after V lost 6 bases and J lost 7 bases. CDR3 size: 16 residues. Germline assignment: CDR1 KGHSH and CDR2 LQKENI. This chain's CDR3 is CASSSEIAGLNGELFF. CDR3 nucleotide sequence: TGTGCCAGCTCGTCCGAAATAGCGGGGTTGAACGGGGAGCTGTTTTTT.

This chain links TRBV21-1 with TRBJ2-2; TRBD1, the table's D call, lacks a check against the DNA. TRBV21-1 is classified as a pseudogene. The CDR3 sequence is 17 residues long. This CDR3 reads CADLYLWGQVFAGELFF. CDR3 DNA sequence: TGTGCAGACCTCTACCTCTGGGGACAGGTATTTGCCGGGGAGCTGTTTTTT.

V usage is TRBV20-1 and J usage is TRBJ2-1, with D unclear. The germline CDR1 and CDR2 sequences are DFQATT and SNEGSKA (reference sequence). There are 11 residues in the CDR3. V was pared by 0 bases and J by 8 bases, with 5 bases between. The CDR3 nucleotides read TGCAGTGCTAGAGATCGCGATGAGCAGTTCTTC. Its translation is CSARDRDEQFF.

The V call is TRBV6-6, the J call TRBJ2-7; TRBD2 aligns across 8 bases. The CDR3 runs 19 residues. Trimming removed 5 bases from V and 0 bases from J; junction bases left unmatched: 18. In germline, CDR1 is MNHNY, CDR2 SVGAGI (reference sequence). The CDR3 DNA reads TGTGCCAGCAGTCCTGGCAGCGGGGGTTCATTCGTAAGCTCCTACGAGCAGTACTTC. Encoded protein: CASSPGSGGSFVSSYEQYF.

The rearrangement links TRBV5-1 to TRBJ2-3; TRBD1 might be the D (5 bases). CDR1 is SGHRS, CDR2 YFSETQ, per germline. CDR3 length: 14 residues. Trimming stripped 4 bases from V and 2 bases from J, with 11 bases between. The DNA for the CDR3 is TGCGCCAGCAGCCGAGGACATTACACAGATACGCAGTATTTT. This encodes CASSRGHYTDTQYF.

The rearrangement links TRBV6-5 to TRBJ1-4, with no clear D. This CDR3 has 13 amino acids. Trimming removed 6 bases from V and 8 bases from J, with 13 bases in between. Germline V gene sequence: CDR1 MNHEY, CDR2 SVGAGI. The CDR3 reads CASSTRKSEKLFF. CDR3 coding DNA: TGTGCCAGCAGCACCAGGAAGAGCGAAAAACTGTTTTTT.

Only one count was recorded for this clone. This chain links TRBV14 with TRBJ2-7; D might be TRBD1 (6 bases). The CDR3 runs to 13 residues. V lost 2 bases and J lost 3, with 8 bases in between. CDR1 SGHDN and CDR2 FVKESK come from the germline V gene. CDR3 residues: CASSQTGSYEQYV. CDR3 nucleotide sequence: TGTGCCAGCAGCCAAACAGGGAGCTACGAGCAGTACGTC.

A few counts support this clone. The chain links TRBV6-5 to TRBJ2-5, with a weak D call TRBD2 (5 bases). Per germline, CDR1 MNHEY and CDR2 SVGAGI. V lost 7 bases and J lost 6, with 18 bases in between. The CDR3 extends over 14 amino acids. The CDR3 sequence is CASIDRGLWKTQYF. The CDR3 coding sequence is TGTGCCAGCATCGACCGCGGGTTATGGAAGACCCAGTACTTC.

The chain employs TRBV19 and TRBJ2-1; 9 nucleotides align to TRBD2. Germline V gene sequence: CDR1 LNHDA, CDR2 SQIVND (reference sequence). CDR3 length: 16 residues. After removal of 2 bases from V and 8 bases from J, the junction contained 10 bases not matched to a gene. In DNA form, the CDR3 reads TGTGCCAGTAGTATAAGTGGCGGGGGGGCCGGAGATGAGCAGTTCTTC. As protein: CASSISGGGAGDEQFF.

V gene TRBV30 combines with J gene TRBJ1-4, with D unclear. Trimming pared 1 base from V and 3 bases from J, leaving 3 bases between. CDR1 and CDR2 from the germline V gene are GTSNPN and SVGIG (reference sequence). This CDR3 comprises 12 residues. This chain's CDR3 is CAWSASNEKLFF. CDR3 coding DNA: TGTGCCTGGAGTGCGTCTAATGAAAAACTGTTTTTT.

V is TRBV7-8 and J is TRBJ1-6, with a weak D call TRBD1 (5 bases). V dropped 6 bases and J dropped 8 bases, with 14 bases sitting between them. The CDR3 spans 14 residues. Germline V gene lookup returns CDR1 SGHVS and CDR2 FQNEAQ. The CDR3 DNA reads as TGTGCCAGCAGTTTATCGACGGGGGATTCACCCCTCCACTTT. It encodes CASSLSTGDSPLHF.

This rearrangement joins TRBV20-1 to TRBJ2-1; 8 bases are shared with TRBD2. Germline V CDR1 and CDR2: DFQATT, SNEGSKA (reference sequence). There are 13 residues in the CDR3. Germline trimming cut 3 bases from V and 9 bases from J; bases unmatched to any gene: 7. The CDR3 region is CSASASGWGEQFF. The CDR3 DNA is TGCAGTGCTAGTGCTAGCGGGTGGGGTGAGCAGTTCTTC.

J is TRBJ1-5 and V is TRBV19; D ambiguous. CDR3 size: 13 residues. Trimming took off 4 bases at V and 3 bases at J, with 7 bases between the two ends. CDR1 LNHDA and CDR2 SQIVND come from the germline V gene (reference sequence). This CDR3 reads CASSREFNQPQHF. The DNA of the CDR3 is TGTGCCAGTAGTAGGGAGTTCAATCAGCCCCAGCATTTT.

CDR3: CASSSLSGPQHF. CDR3 sequence (DNA): TGTGCCAGCAGTTCCCTCTCGGGGCCCCAGCATTTT. The genes are TRBV6-6 and TRBJ1-5; D ambiguous. V was pared by 4 bases and J by 9 bases, with 10 bases between. This CDR3 contains 12 residues. Germline-derived CDR1 and CDR2 are MNHNY and SVGAGI (reference sequence).

This clone was found a few times. The chain joins TRBV6-5 to TRBJ2-3, with D possibly being TRBD2 (7 bases). V was pared by 6 bases and J by 8 bases, with 18 bases between. CDR3 length: 14 amino acids. Germline CDR1 and CDR2: MNHEY and SVGAGI. CDR3 loop: CASRTARGAGTQYF. For the CDR3, the DNA is TGTGCCAGCAGGACCGCCCGGGGGGCCGGTACGCAGTATTTT.

As regards this clone: At one end the junction does not follow the germline gene, possibly because of a read error. This sequence joins TRBV5-1 and TRBJ1-4; D is perhaps TRBD1 (6 bases). Per germline, CDR1 SGHRS and CDR2 YFSETQ. CDR3 size: 14 residues. In DNA, the CDR3 is TGCGCCAGCAGGTTGGACAGAAATAATGAAAAACTGTTTTTT. Protein: CASRLDRNNEKLFF.

The V call is TRBV6-5, the J call TRBJ2-7, with 9 bases aligning to TRBD1. Losses at the gene ends were 6 bases for V and 0 bases for J; bases not matched to a gene: 6. CDR1 and CDR2 from the germline V gene are MNHEY and SVGAGI. The CDR3 has 15 amino acids. For the CDR3, the DNA is TGTGCCAGCAGCCGGGACAGGGCCAGCTCCTACGAGCAGTACTTC. Amino acid sequence: CASSRDRASSYEQYF.

This chain uses TRBV14 with TRBJ1-3; 9 bases are shared with TRBD1. The V gene's germline CDR1 is SGHDN and CDR2 FVKESK. The CDR3 spans 15 residues. With V trimmed by 4 bases and J by 7 bases, 8 bases remained unmatched. CDR3 region: CASSRLTGGANTIYF. CDR3 DNA sequence: TGTGCCAGCAGCCGCCTCACAGGGGGCGCGAACACCATATATTTT.

CDR3 in amino acids: CASSVDLDRDYGYTF. The CDR3 bases are TGTGCCAGCAGCGTAGATCTTGACAGGGACTATGGCTACACCTTC. The gene calls are TRBV9 and TRBJ1-2; 7 positions match TRBD1. Germline loops: CDR1 SGDLS, CDR2 YYNGEE. With 0 bases clipped from V and 3 bases from J, the junction kept 5 bases outside the gene matches. The CDR3 has 15 amino acids.

Concerning this clone: Within the sample, other DNA sequences also encode this same CDR3. Written as DNA, the CDR3 is TGTGCCAGCAGCCGCCGGGACTCTGAGCAGTTCTTC. Its protein product is CASSRRDSEQFF. The rearrangement links TRBV3-1 (or the pseudogene TRBV3-2) to TRBJ2-1; D possibly corresponds to TRBD2 (6 bases). The V end lost 4 bases, the J end lost 9 bases, and 10 bases lay between the germline ends. Germline-derived CDR1 and CDR2 are LGHDT and YNNKEL (reference sequence). The CDR3 is 12 amino acids.

The rearrangement links TRBV4-1 to TRBJ2-7; possibly TRBD2 for D (5 bases). Germline-derived CDR1 and CDR2 are MGHRA and YSYEKL. This CDR3 comprises 15 residues. The CDR3 region has the DNA TGCGCCAGTAGCCCCCTAGGCGGGCCCTCCTACGAGCAGTACGTC. Its protein product is CASSPLGGPSYEQYV.

CDR3 protein: CASSLDRANSPLHF. The CDR3 bases are TGTGCCAGCAGCTTGGACAGGGCGAACTCACCCCTCCACTTT. This chain joins TRBV5-6 and TRBJ1-6, with D possibly matching TRBD1 (6 bases). This CDR3 comprises 14 residues. CDR1 and CDR2 from the germline V gene are SGHDT and YYEEEE. Trimming removed 0 bases at V and 10 bases at J, with 11 bases between.

This chain links TRBV11-2 with TRBJ2-1; 12 bases are shared with TRBD2. V shed 3 bases and J 0 bases; nucleotides not matched to a gene: 6. The CDR3 is made up of 18 amino acids. Germline V gene sequence: CDR1 SGHAT, CDR2 FQNNGV. CDR3 sequence reads: CASSFWTSGASSYNEQFF. CDR3 nucleotide sequence: TGTGCCAGCAGCTTCTGGACTAGCGGGGCGAGCTCCTACAATGAGCAGTTCTTC.

This CDR3 is CASSLVGVYGYTF. In DNA form, the CDR3 reads TGTGCCAGCAGCTTGGTCGGGGTCTATGGCTACACCTTC. V is TRBV5-6 and J is TRBJ1-2; D not certain. CDR1 SGHDT and CDR2 YYEEEE come from the germline V gene. The CDR3 is 13 residues long. Trimming left V 0 bases short and J 4 bases short, with 7 bases between.